A selection of T cell receptor beta chains follows, all from one sample in a study of neoadjuvant anti-PD-1 for oral cavity cancer. Profiled with immunoSEQ multiplex PCR; TCRdb holds only in-frame clones, not every one. Of under 15,000 clones in the sample, 60% to 80% were seen once. Specimen: tumor tissue, collected before nivolumab (anti-PD-1) treatment. Receptor source: a person aged 35-79 years with oral cavity squamous cell carcinoma. The donor label of this sample is uncertain. Both conserved end residues are part of each CDR3. Fields, in order: J gene, V gene, clone size, CDR3 length, D gene, CDR3 DNA, CDR3 protein. D genes are given only for firm matches. Clone sizes are given selectively: once, few, many, or a class where the clone is expanded.

>TRBJ2-2|TRBV18|NA|16|NA
TGTGCCAGCTCACCGGGGTTGAGGCAGAACACCGGGGAGCTGTTTTTT
CASSPGLRQNTGELFF
>TRBJ2-5|TRBV6-5|NA|16|TRBD2
TGTGCCAGCAGTTTCTTGCGGGGGGCCCTCCAAGAGACCCAGTACTTC
CASSFLRGALQETQYF
>TRBJ2-7|TRBV5-1|NA|13|TRBD2
TGCGCCAGCAGCTCTAGCGGGAGATCCGAGCAGTACTTC
CASSSSGRSEQYF
>TRBJ2-3|TRBV6-5|NA|14|NA
TGTGCCAGCAGTTACGATTCCCCTCCAGATACGCAGTATTTT
CASSYDSPPDTQYF
>TRBJ1-1|TRBV2|NA|14|NA
TGTGCCAGCATCCGGACGGACCCGAACACTGAAGCTTTCTTT
CASIRTDPNTEAFF
>TRBJ1-1|TRBV27|NA|15|TRBD1
TGTGCCAGCAGTTTAAGGACAGGGCAGAACACTGAAGCTTTCTTT
CASSLRTGQNTEAFF
>TRBJ2-5|TRBV7-2|NA|14|TRBD2
TGTGCCAGCAGCTTAGGGCTAGCGGTAGAGACCCAGTACTTC
CASSLGLAVETQYF
>TRBJ2-5|TRBV5-1|NA|14|TRBD1
TGCGCCAGCAGCCCTACGACAGGGCAAGAGACCCAGTACTTC
CASSPTTGQETQYF
>TRBJ2-5|TRBV29-1|NA|15|NA
TGCAGCGGGGTACAGTACGGGGCAGTTGGAGAGACCCAGTACTTC
CSGVQYGAVGETQYF
>TRBJ2-7|TRBV5-1|NA|11|NA
TGCGCCAGCAGCTTGCAAGGCGAGCAGTACTTC
CASSLQGEQYF
>TRBJ2-7|TRBV27|once|13|TRBD2
TGTGCCAGCAGTTTATCGATCGGGGGGGAGCAGTACTTC
CASSLSIGGEQYF
>TRBJ2-7|TRBV19|NA|15|TRBD2
TGTGCCAGTAGAGGGACTAGCGGGACCTCCTACGAGCAGTACTTC
CASRGTSGTSYEQYF
>TRBJ2-7|TRBV11-2|NA|16|TRBD1
TGTGCCAGCAGCTTGGACAGGGGTACCTTCTCCTACGAGCAGTACTTC
CASSLDRGTFSYEQYF
>TRBJ2-2|TRBV7-8|NA|15|NA
TGTGCCAGCAGCTTAGCGGGGCCGAACACCGGGGAGCTGTTTTTT
CASSLAGPNTGELFF
>TRBJ2-7|TRBV5-1|NA|16|NA
TGCGCCAGCAGCCAGCTACCAGGGGGGACTTCCTACGAGCAGTACTTC
CASSQLPGGTSYEQYF
>TRBJ2-1|TRBV6-6|NA|13|TRBD2
TGTGCCAGCAGACGGGGGGGGCCTAATGAGCAGTTCTTC
CASRRGGPNEQFF
>TRBJ1-2|TRBV27|NA|13|NA
TGTGCCAGCAGTTTCGTGTCTGACTATGGCTACACCTTC
CASSFVSDYGYTF
>TRBJ2-7|TRBV11-2|few|13|NA
TGTGCCAGCAGCTTCTCTACTATCGGCGAGCAGTACTTC
CASSFSTIGEQYF
>TRBJ2-1|TRBV7-8|few|14|TRBD1
TGTGCCAGCAGCCCACAGGGGAAGTACAATGAGCAGTTCTTC
CASSPQGKYNEQFF
>TRBJ1-2|TRBV27|NA|15|TRBD1
TGTGCCAGCAGGGAGGGACAGGGGGAGATTTATGGCTACACCTTC
CASREGQGEIYGYTF
>TRBJ2-6|TRBV7-2|NA|17|NA
TGTGCCAGCAGCTCCCTAACGGGGGCCTGGAGGGCCAACGTCCTGACTTTC
CASSSLTGAWRANVLTF
>TRBJ2-7|TRBV19|few|11|NA
TGTGCCAGCAGTAGGGCGGCCGAGCAGTACTTC
CASSRAAEQYF
>TRBJ1-6|TRBV6-1|few|14|NA
TGTGCCAGCAGGCCGCAGGGTGTGAATTCACCCCTCCACTTT
CASRPQGVNSPLHF
>TRBJ2-1|TRBV2|NA|17|TRBD2
TGTGCCAGCAGTGAGAATCTCGCGGGGGGTTCCTACAATGAGCAGTTCTTC
CASSENLAGGSYNEQFF
>TRBJ2-7|TRBV5-1|NA|14|NA
TGCGCCAGCAGCTTGGACGGGGCTCGGTACGAGCAGTACTTC
CASSLDGARYEQYF
>TRBJ1-1|TRBV6-5|NA|10|NA
TGTGCCAGCGAGGGCACTGAAGCTTTCTTT
CASEGTEAFF
>TRBJ2-2|TRBV7-9|NA|13|NA
TGTGCCACCGTAGTAGAGAGGCCCGGGGAGCTGTTTTTT
CATVVERPGELFF
>TRBJ2-3|TRBV5-4|NA|16|NA
TGTGCCAGCAGCTTGGCCCCACTAAGGTCTATAGATACGCAGTATTTT
CASSLAPLRSIDTQYF
>TRBJ1-1|TRBV11-2|NA|14|NA
TGTGCCAGCAGCTTCCCCCGAGGTAACACTGAAGCTTTCTTT
CASSFPRGNTEAFF
>TRBJ2-3|TRBV19|once|15|NA
TGTGCCAGTAGTATGTCACAGGGAAACACAGATACGCAGTATTTT
CASSMSQGNTDTQYF
>TRBJ1-2|TRBV19|NA|15|NA
TGTGCCAGTAGTTTTATCGACAGAGGCCCTAAAGGCTACACCTTC
CASSFIDRGPKGYTF
>TRBJ2-7|TRBV14|NA|16|TRBD1
TGTGCCAGCAGCCGCGACAGGGGGCAGAGTGGCTACGAGCAGTACTTC
CASSRDRGQSGYEQYF
>TRBJ1-6|TRBV2|NA|16|NA
TGTGCCAGCACCTTATGGGCCCCGGGAGGGAATTCACCCCTCCACTTT
CASTLWAPGGNSPLHF
>TRBJ2-5|TRBV19|few|13|NA
TGTGCCAGTAGTATCCGACACGGGGAGACCCAGTACTTC
CASSIRHGETQYF
>TRBJ2-3|TRBV19|NA|19|TRBD2
TGTGCCAGTACCCAACCCGGGACTAGCGGGAGTGGAGCGTGGGATACGCAGTATTTT
CASTQPGTSGSGAWDTQYF
>TRBJ1-2|TRBV27|NA|13|NA
TGTGCCAGCAGTTTAAAGTATCTGGGTGGCTACACCTTC
CASSLKYLGGYTF
>TRBJ2-2|TRBV11-2|medium-sized|15|NA
TGTGCCAGCAGCTTAGGGACGGTGTCCACCGGGGAGCTGTTTTTT
CASSLGTVSTGELFF
>TRBJ2-7|TRBV7-8|NA|16|NA
TGTGCCAGCAGCTTAGATTCAACGGGGGCCATCTACGAGCAGTACTTC
CASSLDSTGAIYEQYF
>TRBJ2-5|TRBV6-5|once|12|TRBD2
TGTGCCAGCACCTCCGGGACTAGCGGGGCCCACTTC
CASTSGTSGAHF
>TRBJ2-7|TRBV7-2|few|15|TRBD2
TGTGCCAGCAGCTTAGAGGCTAGCGGCCGCTACGAGCAGTACTTC
CASSLEASGRYEQYF
>TRBJ2-3|TRBV7-6|NA|16|NA
TGTGCCAGCAGCCGACAGGCGCCGCCTAGCACAGATACGCAGTATTTT
CASSRQAPPSTDTQYF
>TRBJ2-7|TRBV6-5|NA|13|NA
TGTGCCAGCAGGTTCGGAACAGGGAACGAGCAGTACTTC
CASRFGTGNEQYF
>TRBJ2-5|TRBV27|few|15|NA
TGTGCCAGCAGCCAGACTGTCGCAGGGGAAGAGACCCAGTACTTC
CASSQTVAGEETQYF
>TRBJ1-1|TRBV6-5|NA|15|TRBD1
TGTGCCAGCAGTCCGTTAGACAGGGAGAGCACTGAAGCTTTCTTT
CASSPLDRESTEAFF
>TRBJ2-1|TRBV2|medium-sized|17|NA
TGTGCCAGCAGGGACCTAGCTGGAGGGCCTTGGAACAATGAGCAGTTCTTC
CASRDLAGGPWNNEQFF
>TRBJ2-7|TRBV19|few|14|TRBD2
TGTGCCAGTAGTATACTAGCGGGAGCCTACGAGCAGTACTTC
CASSILAGAYEQYF
>TRBJ2-7|TRBV5-1|NA|14|NA
TGCGCCAGCAGCTTGGATGTCCGATCCTACGAGCAGTACTTC
CASSLDVRSYEQYF
>TRBJ2-7|TRBV27|NA|14|NA
TGTGCCAGCAGTCCCTCCGGGTCTCGGTTCGAGCAGTACTTC
CASSPSGSRFEQYF